Below, 15 T cell receptor beta chains from the same sample are listed, as sequenced in a study of Ad26.COV2.S vaccination and SARS-CoV-2 variants. As for treatment: around 19 received Ad26.COV2.S at low or high dose, single or two shots; a few received placebo; per-sample allocation not given. The samples date from day 63 after the first vaccine or placebo injection. The table came from immunoSEQ multiplex PCR; TCRdb's copy has only in-frame clones and leaves some out. This table holds 360,000 or so clones, approximately 91% found once. Specimen: peripheral blood, collected in a trial of Ad26.COV2.S vaccine versus placebo. These receptors came from a person aged 18-65 years who received the Ad26.COV2.S COVID-19 vaccine or a placebo.

The rearrangement uses TRBV4-1 and TRBJ2-7, with 10 bases lining up with TRBD1. Germline assignment: CDR1 MGHRA and CDR2 YSYEKL. Losses at the gene ends were 4 bases for V and 6 bases for J; bases not matched to a gene: 9. CDR3 length: 15 residues. As DNA, the CDR3 is TGCGCCAGCAGCCTCCGCGGGACAGGGGTTGGCGAGCAGTACTTC. As protein: CASSLRGTGVGEQYF.

This rearrangement joins TRBV28 to TRBJ2-1, with TRBD1 matching over 9 bases. In germline, CDR1 is MDHEN, CDR2 SYDVKM. This CDR3 is built from 19 residues. J lost 4 bases, V lost 4 bases, and 17 bases had no gene match. The CDR3: CASSSRGTGTKNLYNEQFF. CDR3 sequence (DNA): TGTGCCAGCAGTTCCCGAGGGACAGGGACCAAAAATCTGTACAATGAGCAGTTCTTC.

This clone was counted once. The chain carries TRBV7-2 and TRBJ1-2; D remains ambiguous. Germline V lookup: CDR1 SGHTA, CDR2 FQGNSA. The CDR3 covers 13 residues. The V and J ends lost 1 base and 8 bases respectively, with 11 bases between them. The chain's CDR3 is CASSLGVPTGYTF. As DNA, the CDR3 is TGTGCCAGCAGCTTAGGTGTCCCCACAGGCTACACCTTC.

The chain links TRBV2 to TRBJ1-5; 9 nucleotides match TRBD1. The CDR3 has 13 residues. The germline V gene encodes CDR1 SNHLY and CDR2 FYNNEI. Unmatched junction bases numbered 5, after V lost 10 bases and J lost 4 bases. CDR3 coding DNA: TGTGCCACGGGACAGGGAAAAAATCAGCCCCAGCATTTT. It translates to CATGQGKNQPQHF. The whole variable domain, filled in from reference TRBV2 and TRBJ1-5, reads EPEVTQTPSHQVTQMGQEVILRCVPISNHLYFYWYRQILGQKVEFLVSFYNNEISEKSEIFDDQFSVERPDGSNFTLKIRSTKLEDSAMYFCATGQGKNQPQHFGDGTRLSIL.

The J gene is TRBJ1-3, the V gene TRBV7-9; possible D gene TRBD1, 6 bases. The ends were cut back, 1 base at V and 3 bases at J, with 7 bases in the middle. The CDR3 totals 14 residues. Germline values: CDR1 SEHNR, CDR2 FQNEAQ (reference sequence). The CDR3 reads CASSLGQDGNTIYF. CDR3 nucleotides: TGTGCCAGCAGCTTAGGACAGGATGGAAACACCATATATTTT.

The chain employs TRBV19 and TRBJ1-5; 8 bases agree with TRBD1. The trim removed 3 bases at V and 2 bases at J, leaving 6 bases unmatched. Germline lookup yields CDR1 LNHDA and CDR2 SQIVND (reference sequence). CDR3 length: 16 residues. CDR3 sequence (DNA): TGTGCCAGTAGTATTCAGGGGGCCTTAGGCAATCAGCCCCAGCATTTT. Encoded protein: CASSIQGALGNQPQHF.

The chain recombines TRBV29-1 with TRBJ2-5; no clear D gene. Germline V lookup: CDR1 SQVTM, CDR2 ANQGSEA. The V and J ends lost 7 bases and 5 bases respectively, with 14 bases between them. This CDR3 region has 12 residues. CDR3 protein: CSGRSREETQYF. The CDR3 nucleotides are TGCAGCGGCCGATCTAGAGAGGAGACCCAGTACTTC.

V gene TRBV6-2 or TRBV6-3 combines with J gene TRBJ2-1, with TRBD2 matching 12 bases. Germline assignment: CDR1 MNHEY and CDR2 SVGEGT. The CDR3 has 16 amino acids. The V segment lost 0 bases and the J segment 7 bases; nucleotides outside the gene matches: 4. In nucleotides, the CDR3 is TGTGCCAGCAGTTACTCTCCTAGCGGGAGGGCGAATGAGCAGTTCTTC. It translates to CASSYSPSGRANEQFF.

CDR3 in amino acids: CASSLGGSGGEQFF. The CDR3 DNA is TGTGCCAGCAGCTTAGGCGGGAGTGGGGGTGAGCAGTTCTTC. The chain recombines TRBV11-2 with TRBJ2-1; 7 bases line up with TRBD2. V was clipped by 1 base and J by 9 bases; unmatched bases: 6. This CDR3 region has 14 residues. Germline lookup yields CDR1 SGHAT and CDR2 FQNNGV.

The CDR3 loop is CASSQQGRAEQYF. The CDR3 coding sequence is TGCGCCAGCAGCCAACAGGGGAGGGCCGAGCAGTACTTC. This chain uses TRBV5-1 with TRBJ2-7; D tentatively fits TRBD1 or TRBD2 (7 bases each). The CDR3 is made up of 13 amino acids. V lost 4 bases and J 6 bases, leaving 14 bases between the germline ends. The V gene's germline CDR1 is SGHRS and CDR2 YFSETQ.

The chain recombines TRBV9 with TRBJ2-5; maybe TRBD2 (5 bases). Looked up from germline, CDR1 is SGDLS and CDR2 is YYNGEE. CDR3 size: 15 residues. Trimming took off 2 bases at V and 1 base at J, with 12 bases between the two ends. The CDR3 DNA reads TGTGCCAGCAGCGTTAATCCGGGGATCCAAGAGACCCAGTACTTC. Protein: CASSVNPGIQETQYF.

The genes are TRBV28 and TRBJ2-1; TRBD1 agrees at 9 bases. The germline CDR1 and CDR2 sequences are MDHEN and SYDVKM. Trimming removed 8 bases from V and 3 bases from J; junction bases left unmatched: 11. This CDR3 contains 16 residues. The CDR3 bases are TGTGCCAGCCGGCCCTTCGGACAGGGGATCTACAATGAGCAGTTCTTC. Its protein is CASRPFGQGIYNEQFF.

The chain employs TRBV10-3 and TRBJ2-3; TRBD2 agrees at 7 bases. This CDR3 contains 15 residues. Trimming took 10 bases from V and 1 from J; bases not matched to a gene: 11. CDR1 and CDR2 from the germline V gene are ENHRY and SYGVKD. The CDR3 DNA reads as TGTGCCACCAGCGTGGGGGGGTCTCGCACAGATACGCAGTATTTT. As protein: CATSVGGSRTDTQYF.

V is TRBV7-9 and J is TRBJ1-6; D remains ambiguous. CDR1 SEHNR and CDR2 FQNEAQ come from the germline V gene (reference sequence). The V end lost 3 bases, the J end lost 7 bases, and 10 bases lay between the germline ends. The CDR3 runs to 14 residues. For the CDR3, the DNA is TGTGCCAGCAGCTTGTCGGCGAGAAATTCACCCCTCCACTTT. This codes for CASSLSARNSPLHF.

The DNA of the CDR3 is TGTGCCAGCAGCTTAGTGGGGCTAGCCGCCGTCAATGAGCAGTTCTTC. Protein product: CASSLVGLAAVNEQFF. The chain combines TRBV7-2 with TRBJ2-1; D assignment may be TRBD1 or TRBD2 (5 bases each). V was cut by 1 base and J by 6 bases, with 16 bases left in between. The V gene's germline CDR1 is SGHTA and CDR2 FQGNSA. The length of the CDR3 is 16 residues.